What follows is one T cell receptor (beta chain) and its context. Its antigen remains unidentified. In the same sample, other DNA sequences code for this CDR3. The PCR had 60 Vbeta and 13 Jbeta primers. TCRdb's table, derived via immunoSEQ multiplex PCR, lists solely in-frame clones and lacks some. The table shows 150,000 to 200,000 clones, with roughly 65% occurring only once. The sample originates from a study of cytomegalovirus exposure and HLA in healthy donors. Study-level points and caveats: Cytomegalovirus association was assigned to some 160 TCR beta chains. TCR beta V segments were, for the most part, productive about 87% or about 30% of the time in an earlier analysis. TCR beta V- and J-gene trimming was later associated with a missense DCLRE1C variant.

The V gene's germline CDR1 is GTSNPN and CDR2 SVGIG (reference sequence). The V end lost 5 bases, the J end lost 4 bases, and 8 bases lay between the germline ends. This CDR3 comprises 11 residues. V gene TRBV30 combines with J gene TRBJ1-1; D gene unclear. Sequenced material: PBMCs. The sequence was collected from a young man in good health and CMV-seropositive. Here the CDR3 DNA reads TGTGCCTGGGCCACTGGCACTGAAGCTTTCTTT. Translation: CAWATGTEAFF.